One T cell receptor beta chain is described in this entry. Seattle-derived patients entered the study during active infection and were followed longitudinally. The CDR3 is 16 amino acids. V shed 7 bases, J shed 4 bases, and the junction held 12 bases outside the gene matches. CDR1 is MDHEN, CDR2 SYDVKM, per germline. In the authors' workflow: Amplification of reference gene primers was used by the study to estimate nucleated cell counts. Measured with immunoSEQ multiplex PCR; TCRdb has only the in-frame clones, and not every one. That table is the source of V, J and clone size, and D and trimming were worked out from the DNA. The sample records 65,000 to 90,000 clones, roughly 80% being singletons. The sample originates from a study of blood T cell repertoires in COVID-19. Study overall: Donors in the United States, Italy and Spain gave samples during acute or convalescent COVID-19. T cells, B-cell-depleted T cells, or PBMCs supplied cDNA or gDNA.

The chain carries TRBV28 and TRBJ2-2; 7 nucleotides match TRBD2. The sample consisted of peripheral blood. This receptor was identified in a man between 65 and 80 years old with COVID-19, enrolled during active disease. The CDR3 region is CASTALPGRGTGELFF. Written as DNA, the CDR3 is TGTGCCAGCACGGCCCTCCCAGGGAGGGGCACCGGGGAGCTGTTTTTT. The variable domain in full, with the rest retrieved from reference TRBV28 and TRBJ2-2, is DVKVTQSSRYLVKRTGEKVFLECVQDMDHENMFWYRQDPGLGLRLIYFSYDVKMKEKGDIPEGYSVSREKKERFSLILESASTNQTSMYLCASTALPGRGTGELFFGEGSRLTVL.